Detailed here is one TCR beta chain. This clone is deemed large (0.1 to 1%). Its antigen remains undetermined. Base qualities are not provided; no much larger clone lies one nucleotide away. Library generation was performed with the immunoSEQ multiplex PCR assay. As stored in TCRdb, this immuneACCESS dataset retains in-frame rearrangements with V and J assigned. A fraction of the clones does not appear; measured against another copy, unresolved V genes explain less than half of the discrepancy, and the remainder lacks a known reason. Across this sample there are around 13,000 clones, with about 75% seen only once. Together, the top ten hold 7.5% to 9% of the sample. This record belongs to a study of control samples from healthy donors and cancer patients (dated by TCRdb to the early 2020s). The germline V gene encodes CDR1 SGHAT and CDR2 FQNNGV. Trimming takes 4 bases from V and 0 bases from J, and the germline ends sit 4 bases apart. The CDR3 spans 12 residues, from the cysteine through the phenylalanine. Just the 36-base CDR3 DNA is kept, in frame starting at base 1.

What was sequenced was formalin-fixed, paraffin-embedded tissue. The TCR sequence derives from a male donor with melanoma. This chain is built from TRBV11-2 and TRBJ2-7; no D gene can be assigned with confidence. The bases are TGTGCCAGCAGCTCCGACTCCTACGAGCAGTACTTC. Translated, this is CASSSDSYEQYF. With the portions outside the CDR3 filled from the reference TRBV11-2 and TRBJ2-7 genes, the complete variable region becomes EAGVAQSPRYKIIEKRQSVAFWCNPISGHATLYWYQQILGQGPKLLIQFQNNGVVDDSQLPKDRFSAERLKGVDSTLKIQPAKLEDSAVYLCASSSDSYEQYFGPGTRLTVT.